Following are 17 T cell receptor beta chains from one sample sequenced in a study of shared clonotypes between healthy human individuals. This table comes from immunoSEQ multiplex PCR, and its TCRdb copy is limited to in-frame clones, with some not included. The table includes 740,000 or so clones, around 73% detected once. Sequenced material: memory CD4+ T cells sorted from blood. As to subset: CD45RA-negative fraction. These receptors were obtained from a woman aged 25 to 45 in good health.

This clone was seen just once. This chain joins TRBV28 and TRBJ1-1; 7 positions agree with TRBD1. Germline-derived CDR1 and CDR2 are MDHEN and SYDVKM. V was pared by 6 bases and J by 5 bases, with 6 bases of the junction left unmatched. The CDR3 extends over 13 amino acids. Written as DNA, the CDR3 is TGTGCCAGCAGGGTACAGGGGTGGACTGAAGCTTTCTTT. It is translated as CASRVQGWTEAFF. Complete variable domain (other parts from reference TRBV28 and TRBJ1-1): DVKVTQSSRYLVKRTGEKVFLECVQDMDHENMFWYRQDPGLGLRLIYFSYDVKMKEKGDIPEGYSVSREKKERFSLILESASTNQTSMYLCASRVQGWTEAFFGQGTRLTVV.

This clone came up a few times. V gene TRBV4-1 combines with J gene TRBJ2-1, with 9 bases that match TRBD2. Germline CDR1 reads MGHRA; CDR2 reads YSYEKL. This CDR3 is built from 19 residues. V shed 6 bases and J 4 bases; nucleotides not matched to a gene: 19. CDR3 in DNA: TGCGCCAGCAGTCTGTTAGTAGCGGGAGAGCGAAGTGGGTACAATGAGCAGTTCTTC. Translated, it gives CASSLLVAGERSGYNEQFF.

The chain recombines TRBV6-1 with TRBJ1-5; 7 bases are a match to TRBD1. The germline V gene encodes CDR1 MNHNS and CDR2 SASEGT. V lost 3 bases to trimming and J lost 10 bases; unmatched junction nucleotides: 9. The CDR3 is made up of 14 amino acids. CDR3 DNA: TGTGCCAGCAGTGAGTCAGGGGGTTTGAAACCCCAGCATTTT. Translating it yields CASSESGGLKPQHF.

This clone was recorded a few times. This CDR3 reads CASSPYDTRGEAFF. For the CDR3, the DNA is TGTGCCAGCAGCCCGTACGATACTAGGGGTGAAGCTTTCTTT. The chain is built from TRBV5-6 and TRBJ1-1, with D perhaps TRBD1 (5 bases). The CDR3 runs to 14 residues. The V gene's germline CDR1 is SGHDT and CDR2 YYEEEE. The ends were cut back, 4 bases at V and 7 bases at J, with 17 bases in the middle.

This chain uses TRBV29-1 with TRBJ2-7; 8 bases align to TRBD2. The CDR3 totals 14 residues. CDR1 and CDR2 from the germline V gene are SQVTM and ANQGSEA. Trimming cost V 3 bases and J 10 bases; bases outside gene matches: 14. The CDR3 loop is CSVEGAGTSDQQYF. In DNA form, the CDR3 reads TGCAGCGTTGAGGGGGCCGGGACTAGTGATCAACAGTACTTC.

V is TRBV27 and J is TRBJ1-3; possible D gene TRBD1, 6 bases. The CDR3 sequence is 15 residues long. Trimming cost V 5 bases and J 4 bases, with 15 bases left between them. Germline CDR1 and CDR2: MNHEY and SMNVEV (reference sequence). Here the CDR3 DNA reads TGTGCCAGCAGTAAGGGGGGACCGCCCGGAAACACCATATATTTT. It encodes CASSKGGPPGNTIYF.

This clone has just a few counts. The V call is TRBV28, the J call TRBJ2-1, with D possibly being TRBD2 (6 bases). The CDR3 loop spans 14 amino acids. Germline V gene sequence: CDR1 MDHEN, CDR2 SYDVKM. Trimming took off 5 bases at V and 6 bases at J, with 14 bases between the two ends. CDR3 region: CASSLPRAGNEQFF. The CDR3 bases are TGTGCCAGCAGTCTCCCCAGAGCGGGCAATGAGCAGTTCTTC.

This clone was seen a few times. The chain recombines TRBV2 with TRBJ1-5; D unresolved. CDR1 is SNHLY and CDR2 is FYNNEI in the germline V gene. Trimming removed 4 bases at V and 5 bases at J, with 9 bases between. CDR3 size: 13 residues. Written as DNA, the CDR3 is TGTGCCAGCAGTGCTGGGGAGGATCAGCCCCAGCATTTT. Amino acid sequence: CASSAGEDQPQHF.

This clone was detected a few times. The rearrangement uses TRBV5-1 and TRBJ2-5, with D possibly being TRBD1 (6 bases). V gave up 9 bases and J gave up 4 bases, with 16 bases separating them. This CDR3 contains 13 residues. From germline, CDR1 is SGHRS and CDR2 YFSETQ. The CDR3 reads CATSTGSTETQYF. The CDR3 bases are TGCGCCACCTCGACAGGTAGCACAGAGACCCAGTACTTC.

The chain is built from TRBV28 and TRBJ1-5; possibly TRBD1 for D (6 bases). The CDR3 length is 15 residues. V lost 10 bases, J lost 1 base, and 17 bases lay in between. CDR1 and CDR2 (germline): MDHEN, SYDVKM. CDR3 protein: CATLRGGWSNQPQHF. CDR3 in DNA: TGTGCCACTCTAAGGGGGGGGTGGAGCAATCAGCCCCAGCATTTT.

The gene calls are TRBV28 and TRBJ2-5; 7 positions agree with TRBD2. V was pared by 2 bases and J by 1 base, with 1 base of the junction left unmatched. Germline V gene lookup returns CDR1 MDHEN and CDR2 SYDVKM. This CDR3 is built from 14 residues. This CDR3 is CASSLGGVQETQYF. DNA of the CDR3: TGTGCCAGCAGTTTAGGGGGGGTCCAAGAGACCCAGTACTTC.

The CDR3 region is CASSQAYGGWYEQYF. The CDR3 DNA sequence: TGTGCCAGTAGTCAAGCGTATGGGGGTTGGTACGAGCAGTACTTC. The V call is TRBV19, the J call TRBJ2-7; D is tentatively TRBD1 or TRBD2 (5 bases each). CDR1 is LNHDA and CDR2 is SQIVND in the germline V gene (reference sequence). V lost 5 bases, J lost 4 bases, and 18 bases lay in between. The length of the CDR3 is 15 residues.

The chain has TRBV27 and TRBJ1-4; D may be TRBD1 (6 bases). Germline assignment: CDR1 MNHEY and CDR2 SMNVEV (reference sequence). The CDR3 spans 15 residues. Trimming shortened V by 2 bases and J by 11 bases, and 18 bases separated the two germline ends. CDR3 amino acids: CASSLEAGWRGKLFF. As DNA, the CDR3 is TGTGCCAGCAGTTTAGAGGCCGGTTGGAGGGGGAAACTGTTTTTT.

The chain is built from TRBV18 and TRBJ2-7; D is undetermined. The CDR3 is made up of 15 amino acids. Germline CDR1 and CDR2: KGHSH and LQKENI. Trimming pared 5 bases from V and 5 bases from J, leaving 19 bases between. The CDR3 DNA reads TGTGCCAGCTCATTAGAGATATCCCCGGCCCACGAGCAGTACTTC. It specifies CASSLEISPAHEQYF.

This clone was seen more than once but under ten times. The CDR3 nucleotides are TGTGCCAGCGAAGACAGGGGGCGAAGCACTGAAGCTTTCTTT. Its protein is CASEDRGRSTEAFF. J is TRBJ1-1 and V is TRBV7-9; TRBD1 agrees at 10 bases. CDR1 is SEHNR and CDR2 is FQNEAQ in the germline V gene (reference sequence). CDR3 length equals 14 residues. Trimming at V came to 8 bases and at J to 4 bases, leaving 7 bases not matched to a gene.

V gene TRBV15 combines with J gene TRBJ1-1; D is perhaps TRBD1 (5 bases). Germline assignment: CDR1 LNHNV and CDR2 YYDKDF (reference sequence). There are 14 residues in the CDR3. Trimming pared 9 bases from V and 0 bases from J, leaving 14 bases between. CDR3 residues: CATRDGGVNTEAFF. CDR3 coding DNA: TGTGCCACAAGGGACGGTGGGGTGAACACTGAAGCTTTCTTT. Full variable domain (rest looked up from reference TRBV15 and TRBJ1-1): DAMVIQNPRYQVTQFGKPVTLSCSQTLNHNVMYWYQQKSSQAPKLLFHYYDKDFNNEADTPDNFQSRRPNTSFCFLDIRSPGLGDTAMYLCATRDGGVNTEAFFGQGTRLTVV.

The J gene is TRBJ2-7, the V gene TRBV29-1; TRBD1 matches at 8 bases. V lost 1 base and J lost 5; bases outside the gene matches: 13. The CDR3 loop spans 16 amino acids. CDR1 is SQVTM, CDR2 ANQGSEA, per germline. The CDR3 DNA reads TGCAGCGTTGAAGTCGCAACTAGACAGGGGTTGGACGAGCAGTACTTC. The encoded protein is CSVEVATRQGLDEQYF.